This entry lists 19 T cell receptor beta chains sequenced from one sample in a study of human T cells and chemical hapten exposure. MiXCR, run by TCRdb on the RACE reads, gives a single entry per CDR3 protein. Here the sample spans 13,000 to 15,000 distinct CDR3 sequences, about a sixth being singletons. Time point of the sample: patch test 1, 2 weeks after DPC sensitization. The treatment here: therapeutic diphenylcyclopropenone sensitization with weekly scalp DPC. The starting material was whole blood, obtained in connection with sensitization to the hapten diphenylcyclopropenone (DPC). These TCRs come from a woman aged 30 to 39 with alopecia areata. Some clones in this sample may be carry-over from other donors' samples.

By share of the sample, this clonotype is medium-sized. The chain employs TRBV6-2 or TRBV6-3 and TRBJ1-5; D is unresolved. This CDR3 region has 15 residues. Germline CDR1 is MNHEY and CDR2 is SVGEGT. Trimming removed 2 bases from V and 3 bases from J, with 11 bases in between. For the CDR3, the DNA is TGTGCCAGCAGTTACGGTGGATCCGACAATCAGCCCCAGCATTTT. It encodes CASSYGGSDNQPQHF.

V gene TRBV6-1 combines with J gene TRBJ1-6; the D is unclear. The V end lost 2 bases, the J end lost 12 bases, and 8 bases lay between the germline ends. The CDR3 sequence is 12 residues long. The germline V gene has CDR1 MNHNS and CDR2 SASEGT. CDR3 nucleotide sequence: TGTGCCAGCAGTGAAAGACTAAAACCCCTCCACTTT. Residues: CASSERLKPLHF.

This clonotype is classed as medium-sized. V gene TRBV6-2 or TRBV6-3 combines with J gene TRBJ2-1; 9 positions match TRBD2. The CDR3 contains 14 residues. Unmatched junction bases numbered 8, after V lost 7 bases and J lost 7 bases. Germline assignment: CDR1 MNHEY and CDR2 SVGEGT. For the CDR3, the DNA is TGTGCCAGCAAACGGGGACTAGCCGCGAATGAGCAGTTCTTC. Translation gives CASKRGLAANEQFF.

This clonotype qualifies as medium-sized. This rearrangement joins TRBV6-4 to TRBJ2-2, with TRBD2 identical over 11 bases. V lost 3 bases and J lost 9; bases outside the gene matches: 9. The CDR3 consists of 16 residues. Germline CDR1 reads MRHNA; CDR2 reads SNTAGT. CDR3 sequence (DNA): TGTGCCAGCAGTGAACGACTAGCGGGGCCCCTGCGGGAGCTGTTTTTT. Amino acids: CASSERLAGPLRELFF.

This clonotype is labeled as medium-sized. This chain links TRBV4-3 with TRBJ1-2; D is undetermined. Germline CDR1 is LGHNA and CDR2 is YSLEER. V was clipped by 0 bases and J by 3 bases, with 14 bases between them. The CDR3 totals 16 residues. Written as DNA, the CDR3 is TGCGCCAGCAGCCAAGACTTGCGGGAGCCCCACTATGGCTACACCTTC. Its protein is CASSQDLREPHYGYTF.

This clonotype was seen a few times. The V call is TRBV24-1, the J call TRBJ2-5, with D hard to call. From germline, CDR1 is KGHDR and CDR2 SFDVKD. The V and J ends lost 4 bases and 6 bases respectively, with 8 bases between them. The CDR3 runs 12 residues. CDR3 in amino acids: CATSDGLKTQYF. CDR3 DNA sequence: TGTGCCACCAGTGACGGATTGAAGACCCAGTACTTC.

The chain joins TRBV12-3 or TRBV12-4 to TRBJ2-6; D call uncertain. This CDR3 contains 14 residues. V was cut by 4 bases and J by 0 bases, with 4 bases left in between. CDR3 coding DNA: TGTGCCAGCAGTTCTTTCTCTGGGGCCAACGTCCTGACTTTC. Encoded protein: CASSSFSGANVLTF.

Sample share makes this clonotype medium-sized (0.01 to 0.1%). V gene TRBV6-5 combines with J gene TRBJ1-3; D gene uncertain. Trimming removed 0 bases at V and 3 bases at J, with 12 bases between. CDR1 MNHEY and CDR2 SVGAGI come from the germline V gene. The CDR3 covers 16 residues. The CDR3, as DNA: TGTGCCAGCAGTTACTCGGGCCGGACGTATGGAAACACCATATATTTT. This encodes CASSYSGRTYGNTIYF.

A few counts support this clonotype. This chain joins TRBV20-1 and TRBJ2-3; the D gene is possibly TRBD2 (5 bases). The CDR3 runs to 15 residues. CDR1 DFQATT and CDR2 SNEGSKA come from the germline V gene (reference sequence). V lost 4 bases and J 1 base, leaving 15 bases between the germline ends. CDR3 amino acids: CSAIPGLLGTDTQYF. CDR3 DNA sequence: TGCAGTGCTATCCCAGGTCTACTAGGCACAGATACGCAGTATTTT.

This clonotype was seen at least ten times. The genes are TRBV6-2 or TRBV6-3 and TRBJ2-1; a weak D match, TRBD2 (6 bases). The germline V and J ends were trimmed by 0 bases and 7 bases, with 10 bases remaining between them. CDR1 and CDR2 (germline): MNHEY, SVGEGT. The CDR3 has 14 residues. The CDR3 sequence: CASSYSERANEQFF. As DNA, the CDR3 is TGTGCCAGCAGTTACTCCGAGCGGGCTAATGAGCAGTTCTTC.

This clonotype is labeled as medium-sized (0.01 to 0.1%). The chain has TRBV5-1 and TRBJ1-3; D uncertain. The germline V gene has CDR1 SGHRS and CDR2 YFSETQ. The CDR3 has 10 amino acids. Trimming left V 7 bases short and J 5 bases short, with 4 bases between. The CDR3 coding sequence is TGCGCCAGCCTTAGAAACACCATATATTTT. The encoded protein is CASLRNTIYF.

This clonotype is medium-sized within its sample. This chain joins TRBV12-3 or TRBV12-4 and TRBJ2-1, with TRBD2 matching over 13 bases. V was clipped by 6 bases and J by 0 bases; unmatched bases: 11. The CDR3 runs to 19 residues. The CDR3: CASRLGLAGARSSYNEQFF. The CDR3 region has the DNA TGTGCCAGCAGACTAGGACTAGCGGGGGCCCGAAGCTCCTACAATGAGCAGTTCTTC.

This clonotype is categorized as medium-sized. The DNA for the CDR3 is TGTGCCAGCAGCAAGGTGGGGGGGCACTATGGCTACACCTTC. It translates to CASSKVGGHYGYTF. This chain connects TRBV7-9 to TRBJ1-2; D may be TRBD1 (6 bases). Germline values: CDR1 SEHNR, CDR2 FQNEAQ (reference sequence). Deletions cut 5 bases from V and 3 bases from J, with 13 bases between. CDR3 length: 14 amino acids.

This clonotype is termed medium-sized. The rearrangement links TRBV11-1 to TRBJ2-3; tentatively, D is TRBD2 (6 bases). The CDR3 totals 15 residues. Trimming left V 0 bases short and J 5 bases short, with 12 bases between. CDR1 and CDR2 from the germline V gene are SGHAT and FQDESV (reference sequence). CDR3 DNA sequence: TGTGCCAGCAGCTTAGCGCTAGGAGGGCGAGATACGCAGTATTTT. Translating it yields CASSLALGGRDTQYF.

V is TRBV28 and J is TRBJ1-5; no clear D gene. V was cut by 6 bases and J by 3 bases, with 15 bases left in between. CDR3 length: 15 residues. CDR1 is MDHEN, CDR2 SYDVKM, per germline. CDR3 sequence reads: CASRDPDGLNQPQHF. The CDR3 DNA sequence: TGTGCCAGCAGAGACCCGGACGGACTCAATCAGCCCCAGCATTTT.

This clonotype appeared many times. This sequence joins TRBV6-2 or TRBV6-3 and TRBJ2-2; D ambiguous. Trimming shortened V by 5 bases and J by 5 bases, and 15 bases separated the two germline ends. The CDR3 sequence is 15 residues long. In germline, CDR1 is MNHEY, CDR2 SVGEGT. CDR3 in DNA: TGTGCCAGCAGTCTCGCCCTGGGAAGGACCGGGGAGCTGTTTTTT. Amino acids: CASSLALGRTGELFF.

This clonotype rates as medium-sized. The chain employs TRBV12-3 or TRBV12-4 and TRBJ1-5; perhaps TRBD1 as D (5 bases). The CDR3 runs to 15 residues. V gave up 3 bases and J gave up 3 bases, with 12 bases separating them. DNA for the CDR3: TGTGCCAGCAGTTTGGGGGATACGAACAATCAGCCCCAGCATTTT. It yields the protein CASSLGDTNNQPQHF.

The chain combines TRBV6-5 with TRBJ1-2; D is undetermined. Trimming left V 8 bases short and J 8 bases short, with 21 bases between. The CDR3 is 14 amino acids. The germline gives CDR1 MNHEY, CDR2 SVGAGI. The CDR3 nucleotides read TGTGCCAGCGGAAATACTCGCTTCTCGTGGGGCTACACCTTC. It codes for CASGNTRFSWGYTF.

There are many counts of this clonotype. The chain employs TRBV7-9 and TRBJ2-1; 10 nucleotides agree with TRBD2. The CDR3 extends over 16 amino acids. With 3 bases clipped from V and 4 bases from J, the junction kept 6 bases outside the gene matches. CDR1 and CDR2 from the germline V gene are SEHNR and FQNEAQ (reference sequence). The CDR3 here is CASSFMGTSVYNEQFF. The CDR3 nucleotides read TGTGCCAGCAGCTTTATGGGGACTAGCGTTTACAATGAGCAGTTCTTC.